This TCR beta chain emerged from a study of cytotoxic CD8 clonotypes in ibrutinib-treated CLL. The method was immunoSEQ multiplex PCR; TCRdb's version includes in-frame clones alone and lacks a portion of them. The sample has roughly 47,000 clones; around 53% are singletons. J was trimmed by 2 bases and V by 6 bases; bases with no gene match: 3. The CDR3 sequence is 13 residues long. Germline V CDR1 and CDR2: MNHEY, SMNVEV (reference sequence). The sequence was obtained from a human donor with chronic lymphocytic leukemia. The rearrangement joins TRBV27 to TRBJ2-7; 8 bases map to TRBD1. This sample comprised PBMCs, obtained after 12 months of ibrutinib treatment. CDR3 protein: CASSPDRAYEQYF. The CDR3 bases are TGTGCCAGCAGCCCGGACAGGGCCTACGAGCAGTACTTC.